Shown below are 27 T cell receptor beta chains from a single sample sequenced in a study of T cell changes during pregnancy in multiple sclerosis. The protocol was immunoSEQ multiplex PCR, while the TCRdb copy is restricted to in-frame clones and leaves out a portion. The data contain about 59,000 clones, 94% of them singletons. The starting material was CD8+ T cells from peripheral blood mononuclear cells, obtained after pregnancy. These receptors all stem from a female donor with multiple sclerosis, enrolled in a pregnancy study.

This clone has just one count. Other DNA sequences within the sample encode an identical CDR3. The V gene is TRBV4-1, the J gene TRBJ2-7, with TRBD1 matching over 7 bases. CDR1 is MGHRA, CDR2 YSYEKL, per germline. Trimming at V came to 1 base and at J to 2 bases, leaving 5 bases not matched to a gene. This CDR3 region has 15 residues. The CDR3 spells CASSQGPGGTYEQYF. The CDR3 DNA reads TGCGCCAGCAGCCAAGGTCCAGGGGGAACCTACGAGCAGTACTTC.

J is TRBJ1-5 and V is TRBV2; D unresolved. V was clipped by 4 bases and J by 0 bases, with 4 bases between them. CDR3 length equals 13 residues. Germline CDR1 is SNHLY and CDR2 is FYNNEI. This CDR3 reads CASSVYSNQPQHF. CDR3 sequence (DNA): TGTGCCAGCAGTGTCTATAGCAATCAGCCCCAGCATTTT.

The chain joins TRBV19 to TRBJ2-7; 9 bases fit TRBD2. The CDR3 length is 15 residues. The germline CDR1 and CDR2 sequences are LNHDA and SQIVND (reference sequence). V dropped 3 bases and J dropped 3; count of bases not matched to a gene: 6. CDR3 region: CASSMGSGGIYEQYF. DNA for the CDR3: TGTGCCAGTAGTATGGGTAGCGGGGGTATCTACGAGCAGTACTTC.

The chain employs TRBV7-9 and TRBJ2-5; TRBD2 is a possible D gene (5 bases). V dropped 4 bases and J dropped 2 bases, with 11 bases sitting between them. The CDR3 loop spans 14 amino acids. Germline V CDR1 and CDR2: SEHNR, FQNEAQ (reference sequence). The CDR3: CASSSYSEQETQYF. DNA of the CDR3: TGTGCCAGCAGCTCCTATAGCGAGCAAGAGACCCAGTACTTC. The full variable domain, rest sourced from reference TRBV7-9 and TRBJ2-5, is DTGVSQNPRHKITKRGQNVTFRCDPISEHNRLYWYRQTLGQGPEFLTYFQNEAQLEKSRLLSDRFSAERPKGSFSTLEIQRTEQGDSAMYLCASSSYSEQETQYFGPGTRLLVL.

The rearrangement joins TRBV7-9 to TRBJ2-1; a weak D match, TRBD1 (6 bases). CDR3 size: 14 residues. Germline V gene sequence: CDR1 SEHNR, CDR2 FQNEAQ (reference sequence). V gave up 10 bases and J gave up 5 bases, with 18 bases separating them. This CDR3 is CAIQSGQWNNEQFF. In DNA, the CDR3 is TGTGCCATACAATCGGGACAATGGAACAATGAGCAGTTCTTC.

The J gene is TRBJ2-3, the V gene TRBV4-3, with D maybe TRBD2 (5 bases). The V gene's germline CDR1 is LGHNA and CDR2 YSLEER. Trimming cost V 0 bases and J 6 bases, with 16 bases left between them. The CDR3 contains 16 residues. The CDR3 bases are TGCGCCAGCAGCCAAGACGGGGAGTCGGTGCGCGATACGCAGTATTTT. This sequence encodes CASSQDGESVRDTQYF.

The chain joins TRBV30 to TRBJ2-3; D is ambiguous. The CDR3 extends over 15 amino acids. Between the trimmed V and J ends, which lost 0 bases and 0 bases, there was a span of 10 bases. The germline V gene encodes CDR1 GTSNPN and CDR2 SVGIG (reference sequence). The DNA for the CDR3 is TGTGCCTGGAGTGTCGGTGCCCTTAGCACAGATACGCAGTATTTT. Protein sequence: CAWSVGALSTDTQYF.

V gene TRBV5-4 combines with J gene TRBJ2-1; 10 nucleotides agree with TRBD2. This CDR3 comprises 15 residues. Germline V lookup: CDR1 SGHNT, CDR2 YYREEE (reference sequence). V shed 4 bases and J 6 bases; nucleotides not matched to a gene: 7. CDR3 DNA sequence: TGTGCCAGCAGCCCTCGGACTAGCGGAATCAATGAGCAGTTCTTC. This translates into CASSPRTSGINEQFF. The variable domain in full, with the rest retrieved from reference TRBV5-4 and TRBJ2-1, is ETGVTQSPTHLIKTRGQQVTLRCSSQSGHNTVSWYQQALGQGPQFIFQYYREEENGRGNFPPRFSGLQFPNYSSELNVNALELDDSALYLCASSPRTSGINEQFFGPGTRLTVL.

Notes on this clone: Other DNA sequences of this sample code for an identical CDR3. This chain links TRBV27 with TRBJ2-1; TRBD2 aligns across 11 bases. Losses at the gene ends were 6 bases for V and 7 bases for J; bases not matched to a gene: 8. This CDR3 is 15 amino acids long. Germline assignment: CDR1 MNHEY and CDR2 SMNVEV (reference sequence). The CDR3 coding sequence is TGTGCCAGCAGCCCCGGGACTAGCGGACGGAATGAGCAGTTCTTC. Protein sequence: CASSPGTSGRNEQFF.

This clone was seen a single time. This rearrangement joins TRBV30 to TRBJ2-3; maybe TRBD1 (6 bases). The CDR3 sequence is 13 residues long. V was pared by 4 bases and J by 6 bases, with 14 bases between. Germline loops: CDR1 GTSNPN, CDR2 SVGIG (reference sequence). Written as DNA, the CDR3 is TGTGCCTGGACCCGTACAGGGCTGGATACGCAGTATTTT. Translating gives CAWTRTGLDTQYF.

The chain carries TRBV11-2 and TRBJ1-1; D perhaps matches TRBD1 (6 bases). Trimming pared 2 bases from V and 5 bases from J, leaving 15 bases between. Germline V gene data show CDR1 as SGHAT and CDR2 as FQNNGV. The CDR3 is 15 amino acids. The CDR3 DNA is TGTGCCAGCAGCTTATGGGGGGGCGAGCAAACTGAAGCTTTCTTT. It translates to CASSLWGGEQTEAFF.

V gene TRBV19 combines with J gene TRBJ1-1; 7 nucleotides agree with TRBD1. Germline lookup yields CDR1 LNHDA and CDR2 SQIVND (reference sequence). The junction had 6 bases not matched to a gene; V was cut back by 8 bases and J by 0 bases. The CDR3 consists of 14 residues. For the CDR3, the DNA is TGTGCCAGTCTTAAGACAGGGTTGAACACTGAAGCTTTCTTT. This codes for CASLKTGLNTEAFF.

The V and J genes are TRBV5-1 and TRBJ2-1; D uncertain. Germline V gene lookup returns CDR1 SGHRS and CDR2 YFSETQ. The CDR3 extends over 15 amino acids. V was trimmed by 1 base and J by 0 bases, leaving 8 bases between them. In nucleotides, the CDR3 is TGCGCCAGCAGCTTGTTAGAGCCCTCCTACAATGAGCAGTTCTTC. It codes for CASSLLEPSYNEQFF.

J is TRBJ1-5 and V is TRBV19; 8 nucleotides agree with TRBD1. The CDR3 covers 13 residues. Losses at the gene ends were 6 bases for V and 4 bases for J; bases not matched to a gene: 2. Germline CDR1 LNHDA, CDR2 SQIVND (reference sequence). DNA of the CDR3: TGTGCCAGTAGGGACAGGGCTAATCAGCCCCAGCATTTT. Translated, it gives CASRDRANQPQHF.

This chain links TRBV27 with TRBJ2-7; D perhaps matches TRBD1 (5 bases). From germline, CDR1 is MNHEY and CDR2 SMNVEV (reference sequence). The CDR3 covers 12 residues. Trimming took off 6 bases at V and 3 bases at J, with 9 bases between the two ends. The DNA for the CDR3 is TGTGCCAGCAGGGGGCTTTACTACGAGCAGTACTTC. It codes for CASRGLYYEQYF.

V gene TRBV7-6 combines with J gene TRBJ2-1, with 13 bases identical to TRBD2. The CDR3 length is 17 residues. The ends lost 5 bases at V and 6 bases at J; junction bases unmatched: 10. From germline, CDR1 is SGHVS and CDR2 FNYEAQ. The CDR3 DNA is TGTGCCAGCAGCCCCCGGACTAGCGGGAGAGTCGGCAATGAGCAGTTCTTC. Its translation: CASSPRTSGRVGNEQFF.

CDR3 in amino acids: CASSVRDSLETDTQYF. For the CDR3, the DNA is TGTGCCAGCAGCGTACGTGATAGCTTGGAGACAGATACGCAGTATTTT. This chain links TRBV9 with TRBJ2-3; D gene ambiguous. There are 16 residues in the CDR3. The V gene's germline CDR1 is SGDLS and CDR2 YYNGEE. The ends were cut back, 1 base at V and 3 bases at J, with 15 bases in the middle.

This chain connects TRBV19 to TRBJ1-1; 10 bases agree with TRBD1. Germline CDR1 is LNHDA and CDR2 is SQIVND (reference sequence). V dropped 4 bases and J dropped 4; count of bases not matched to a gene: 3. The CDR3 contains 14 residues. Here the CDR3 reads CASSRQGAPTEAFF. CDR3 coding DNA: TGTGCCAGTAGTAGACAGGGGGCGCCCACTGAAGCTTTCTTT.

The rearrangement joins TRBV25-1 to TRBJ2-7, with TRBD1 matching over 8 bases. The CDR3 covers 13 residues. The germline V gene encodes CDR1 MGHDK and CDR2 SYGVNS. V shed 9 bases and J 2 bases; nucleotides not matched to a gene: 6. The CDR3 sequence is CASTDRDTYEQYF. As DNA, the CDR3 is TGTGCCAGTACGGACAGGGATACCTACGAGCAGTACTTC.

The rearrangement joins TRBV18 to TRBJ2-3, with TRBD1 matching over 10 bases. The trim removed 6 bases at V and 6 bases at J, leaving 9 bases unmatched. Germline assignment: CDR1 KGHSH and CDR2 LQKENI. This CDR3 region has 15 residues. The CDR3 DNA reads TGTGCCAGCTCGAACCGGGACAGGGGCCTGGATACGCAGTATTTT. Its translation: CASSNRDRGLDTQYF.

The chain couples TRBV5-1 to TRBJ1-4, with a possible D match to TRBD1 (5 bases). The V end was cut by 4 bases, the J end by 2 bases, with 15 bases between. Germline loops: CDR1 SGHRS, CDR2 YFSETQ. The CDR3 extends over 16 amino acids. The CDR3 loop is CASSLSQGRTNEKLFF. CDR3 DNA sequence: TGCGCCAGCAGCCTTTCCCAGGGTAGGACTAATGAAAAACTGTTTTTT.

The rearrangement links TRBV30 to TRBJ2-3; maybe TRBD2 (6 bases). The CDR3 extends over 12 amino acids. The V end lost 0 bases, the J end lost 5 bases, and 6 bases lay between the germline ends. Germline-derived CDR1 and CDR2 are GTSNPN and SVGIG (reference sequence). The CDR3 loop is CAWSVGGDTQYF. CDR3 coding DNA: TGTGCCTGGAGTGTGGGGGGAGATACGCAGTATTTT.

The rearrangement uses TRBV11-2 and TRBJ2-3, with TRBD2 matching 10 bases. This CDR3 is built from 17 residues. V was pared by 3 bases and J by 4 bases, with 10 bases of the junction left unmatched. Germline V gives CDR1 SGHAT, CDR2 FQNNGV. In DNA, the CDR3 is TGTGCCAGCAGCTTTTCCCCTAGCGGGAGAGAATCAGATACGCAGTATTTT. It encodes CASSFSPSGRESDTQYF.

The chain couples TRBV6-1 to TRBJ2-1; maybe TRBD1 (5 bases). Trimming removed 1 base from V and 7 bases from J, with 11 bases in between. Per germline, CDR1 MNHNS and CDR2 SASEGT. This CDR3 is built from 14 residues. CDR3 protein: CASSEGQGLNEQFF. In DNA form, the CDR3 reads TGTGCCAGCAGTGAAGGGCAGGGATTGAATGAGCAGTTCTTC.

The J gene is TRBJ2-2, the V gene TRBV4-3; tentative D call: TRBD1 (6 bases). The V gene's germline CDR1 is LGHNA and CDR2 YSLEER. The V gene lost 3 bases and the J gene lost 6 bases, with 14 bases spanning the gap. The CDR3 spans 15 residues. Written as DNA, the CDR3 is TGCGCCAGCAGCCACGACAGGATCGGCTCCGGGGAGCTGTTTTTT. Translating gives CASSHDRIGSGELFF.

The chain employs TRBV4-1 and TRBJ2-7; 8 positions match TRBD2. V gave up 0 bases and J gave up 1 base; unmatched junction bases: 5. There are 16 residues in the CDR3. Germline assignment: CDR1 MGHRA and CDR2 YSYEKL. The CDR3 sequence: CASSQEAAGASYEQYF. DNA for the CDR3: TGCGCCAGCAGCCAAGAAGCAGCGGGAGCATCCTACGAGCAGTACTTC.

V gene TRBV2 combines with J gene TRBJ2-2; D unclear. V dropped 3 bases and J dropped 2 bases, with 16 bases sitting between them. The germline gives CDR1 SNHLY, CDR2 FYNNEI. There are 17 residues in the CDR3. CDR3 protein: CASSDIFVHSNTGELFF. DNA of the CDR3: TGTGCCAGCAGTGACATTTTTGTCCATTCCAACACCGGGGAGCTGTTTTTT.